Below, one T cell receptor (beta chain) is given with its context. The entry originates in a study of T cell repertoires in cytomegalovirus infection. MiXCR was run by TCRdb on the reads, yielding one entry per CDR3 protein. The data contain about 130,000 distinct CDR3 sequences, 8% to 9% of them seen just once; the ten biggest clones take up around a tenth. The CDR3 is made up of 15 amino acids. Trimming removed 0 bases from V and 2 bases from J, with 11 bases in between. CDR1 is MNHEY and CDR2 is SMNVEV in the germline V gene (reference sequence). Source material: PBMCs. The clonotype originates from a human donor in good health (CMV status not recorded). Some clones in this sample may be carry-over from other donors' samples. V usage is TRBV27 and J usage is TRBJ2-7; D may be TRBD1 (5 bases). The CDR3 DNA follows: TGTGCCAGCAGTTTATCCTCAGGGTCTCCCTACGAGCAGTACTTC. Amino acids: CASSLSSGSPYEQYF.